These 26 T cell receptor beta chains were sequenced from one sample in a study of blood T cell repertoires in COVID-19. Assay: immunoSEQ multiplex PCR; the TCRdb copy retains only in-frame clones and omits some. The profile covers 80,000 to 100,000 clones, with 65% to 90% appearing a single time and 11% taken by the ten largest. Sequencing was done on a sample of peripheral blood. These TCRs come from a man between 65 and 85 years old with active or convalescent COVID-19.

V gene TRBV7-2 combines with J gene TRBJ2-2; possibly TRBD1 for D (5 bases). Germline loops: CDR1 SGHTA, CDR2 FQGNSA. The CDR3 is 14 amino acids. Trimming took off 8 bases at V and 7 bases at J, with 17 bases between the two ends. The CDR3 loop reads CASCQGVRGGELFF. The CDR3 DNA follows: TGTGCCAGCTGTCAGGGCGTAAGGGGCGGGGAGCTGTTTTTT.

This clone occurred a few times. CDR3 sequence reads: CASGSTGGFTDTQYF. The DNA for the CDR3 is TGTGCTAGTGGGTCGACAGGGGGGTTCACAGATACGCAGTATTTT. The chain combines TRBV12-5 with TRBJ2-3, with 9 positions matching TRBD1. Germline V lookup: CDR1 LGHNT, CDR2 FRNRAP. With 6 bases clipped from V and 2 bases from J, the junction kept 6 bases outside the gene matches. There are 15 residues in the CDR3.

The V call is TRBV10-2, the J call TRBJ1-1; D is undetermined. Germline loops: CDR1 WSHSY, CDR2 SAAADI. The CDR3 loop spans 11 amino acids. V was clipped by 6 bases and J by 7 bases, with 9 bases between them. The CDR3: CASSQTGEAFF. In nucleotides, the CDR3 is TGCGCCAGCAGCCAAACCGGTGAAGCTTTCTTT.

This rearrangement joins TRBV27 to TRBJ1-2; 8 bases map to TRBD1. The junction had 7 bases not matched to a gene; V was cut back by 5 bases and J by 8 bases. CDR3 size: 13 residues. The germline gives CDR1 MNHEY, CDR2 SMNVEV (reference sequence). As DNA, the CDR3 is TGTGCCAGCAGTAACTCAGGGGGCGGGGGCTACACCTTC. This encodes CASSNSGGGGYTF.

This clone was detected a few times. This chain joins TRBV5-8 and TRBJ2-7; D is possibly TRBD1 (6 bases). The CDR3 runs to 15 residues. V was shortened by 4 bases and J by 3 bases, with 17 bases between the two germline ends. The V gene's germline CDR1 is SGHTS and CDR2 YDEGEE. CDR3 sequence: CASSPDSGEFYEQYF. The DNA for the CDR3 is TGTGCCAGCAGCCCGGACAGCGGAGAGTTCTACGAGCAGTACTTC.

The chain employs TRBV9 and TRBJ2-1, with D possibly TRBD2 on 6 matching bases. This CDR3 has 13 amino acids. Trimming pared 3 bases from V and 6 bases from J, leaving 10 bases between. Germline V gene lookup returns CDR1 SGDLS and CDR2 YYNGEE. CDR3 sequence (DNA): TGTGCCAGCAGCGCGACGACTAGCAATGAGCAGTTCTTC. It is translated as CASSATTSNEQFF.

This chain links TRBV28 with TRBJ2-5; TRBD1 is a possible D gene (6 bases). The V end lost 2 bases, the J end lost 1 base, and 11 bases lay between the germline ends. The CDR3 extends over 15 amino acids. CDR1 and CDR2 from the germline V gene are MDHEN and SYDVKM. This chain's CDR3 is CASSLEDRLQETQYF. CDR3 in DNA: TGTGCCAGCAGTTTAGAAGACAGGCTCCAAGAGACCCAGTACTTC.

V usage is TRBV27 and J usage is TRBJ2-3; the match to TRBD2 covers 7 bases. Germline loops: CDR1 MNHEY, CDR2 SMNVEV (reference sequence). V lost 2 bases and J lost 4; bases outside the gene matches: 6. CDR3 length: 15 amino acids. The CDR3 reads CASSLLAAGADTQYF. The CDR3 DNA is TGTGCCAGCAGTTTACTAGCGGCGGGGGCAGATACGCAGTATTTT.

The CDR3 is CASSQARTEANGYTF. The CDR3 nucleotides are TGCGCCAGCAGCCAAGCCCGGACAGAGGCTAATGGCTACACCTTC. The chain uses TRBV4-1 and TRBJ1-2; D may be TRBD1 (6 bases). Trimming removed 1 base at V and 6 bases at J, with 15 bases between. The CDR3 runs to 15 residues. Per the germline V gene, CDR1 is MGHRA and CDR2 is YSYEKL.

This clone appeared a few times. The chain is built from TRBV9 and TRBJ2-1, with TRBD1 matching over 9 bases. V trimming: 3 bases; J trimming: 7 bases; junction bases outside the gene matches: 2. The CDR3 extends over 13 amino acids. CDR1 is SGDLS and CDR2 is YYNGEE in the germline V gene. In nucleotides, the CDR3 is TGTGCCAGCAGCGGGACAGGGGAGAATGAGCAGTTCTTC. Its translation is CASSGTGENEQFF.

V and J are TRBV7-2 and TRBJ1-6; TRBD1 might be the D (5 bases). Trimming pared 5 bases from V and 10 bases from J, leaving 15 bases between. Germline CDR1 and CDR2: SGHTA and FQGNSA. The CDR3 has 14 residues. The CDR3 sequence: CASSLDSYSSPLHF. CDR3 sequence (DNA): TGTGCCAGCAGCCTTGACAGCTATTCCTCACCCCTCCACTTT.

The chain recombines TRBV19 with TRBJ2-1; 10 bases are shared with TRBD1. V was pared by 7 bases and J by 7 bases, with 10 bases of the junction left unmatched. This CDR3 comprises 15 residues. CDR1 is LNHDA, CDR2 SQIVND, per germline (reference sequence). CDR3 in DNA: TGTGCCAGTACCACGGACAGGGGGTTATATAATGAGCAGTTCTTC. Protein: CASTTDRGLYNEQFF.

The rearrangement joins TRBV14 to TRBJ2-2; possible D gene TRBD1, 6 bases. The CDR3 length is 16 residues. V was cut by 4 bases and J by 0 bases, with 12 bases left in between. Germline V gene lookup returns CDR1 SGHDN and CDR2 FVKESK. The CDR3 loop is CASSPGQFANTGELFF. The CDR3 DNA reads as TGTGCCAGCAGCCCCGGACAGTTCGCGAACACCGGGGAGCTGTTTTTT.

The chain carries TRBV10-3 and TRBJ2-5; D remains ambiguous. The CDR3 has 13 residues. Germline-derived CDR1 and CDR2 are ENHRY and SYGVKD. The V gene lost 7 bases and the J gene lost 3 bases, with 12 bases spanning the gap. CDR3 amino acids: CAINSRSEETQYF. The CDR3 DNA is TGTGCCATCAATTCGAGGAGTGAAGAGACCCAGTACTTC.

With respect to this clone: The identical CDR3 is also encoded by other nucleotide sequences in the sample. The chain links TRBV2 to TRBJ2-1, with 13 bases matching TRBD2. The germline V gene has CDR1 SNHLY and CDR2 FYNNEI. V trimming: 5 bases; J trimming: 7 bases; junction bases outside the gene matches: 2. This CDR3 is built from 14 residues. The DNA for the CDR3 is TGTGCCAGCAGTAGGACTAGCGGGGGTAATGAGCAGTTCTTC. Translation: CASSRTSGGNEQFF. Variable domain in full (rest from reference TRBV2 and TRBJ2-1): EPEVTQTPSHQVTQMGQEVILRCVPISNHLYFYWYRQILGQKVEFLVSFYNNEISEKSEIFDDQFSVERPDGSNFTLKIRSTKLEDSAMYFCASSRTSGGNEQFFGPGTRLTVL.

V gene TRBV7-9 combines with J gene TRBJ2-2; 7 bases are shared with TRBD1. V dropped 5 bases and J dropped 7; count of bases not matched to a gene: 4. The CDR3 length is 13 residues. Germline assignment: CDR1 SEHNR and CDR2 FQNEAQ (reference sequence). The CDR3 protein is CASSPQGDGELFF. The CDR3 DNA follows: TGTGCCAGCAGCCCGCAGGGGGACGGGGAGCTGTTTTTT.

The chain carries TRBV6-6 and TRBJ1-5; D not certain. Germline values: CDR1 MNHNY, CDR2 SVGAGI (reference sequence). The germline V and J ends were trimmed by 2 bases and 7 bases, with 15 bases remaining between them. This CDR3 is 15 amino acids long. The CDR3 region is CASSYVSQQRQPQHF. The DNA of the CDR3 is TGTGCCAGCAGTTACGTGTCCCAGCAGCGACAGCCCCAGCATTTT.

The genes are TRBV5-1 and TRBJ1-2, with TRBD1 matching 10 bases. The CDR3 runs to 13 residues. The germline V gene has CDR1 SGHRS and CDR2 YFSETQ. J gave up 6 bases and V 3 bases, and 2 bases lay outside the gene matches. The CDR3 loop reads CASSSTGGDGYTF. For the CDR3, the DNA is TGCGCCAGCAGCTCGACAGGGGGCGATGGCTACACCTTC.

V gene TRBV7-2 combines with J gene TRBJ2-6, with 9 bases matching TRBD1. CDR3 length: 17 amino acids. V lost 0 bases and J lost 2; bases outside the gene matches: 2. CDR1 is SGHTA and CDR2 is FQGNSA in the germline V gene. The CDR3 reads CASSLAGTGTGANVLTF. CDR3 sequence (DNA): TGTGCCAGCAGCTTAGCGGGGACAGGGACTGGGGCCAACGTCCTGACTTTC. The full variable domain, rest sourced from reference TRBV7-2 and TRBJ2-6, is GAGVSQSPSNKVTEKGKDVELRCDPISGHTALYWYRQSLGQGLEFLIYFQGNSAPDKSGLPSDRFSAERTGGSVSTLTIQRTQQEDSAVYLCASSLAGTGTGANVLTFGAGSRLTVL.

This chain joins TRBV18 and TRBJ2-7; TRBD2 aligns across 9 bases. The germline gives CDR1 KGHSH, CDR2 LQKENI. The V segment lost 6 bases and the J segment 5 bases; nucleotides outside the gene matches: 8. CDR3 length: 14 residues. The DNA for the CDR3 is TGTGCCAGCTCTTTCCTAGCGGGGCACAACGAGCAGTACTTC. Translating it yields CASSFLAGHNEQYF.

As DNA, the CDR3 is TGTGCCACAAAAGGGGACAGGGTCTATCAGCCCCAGCATTTT. It codes for CATKGDRVYQPQHF. The chain is built from TRBV19 and TRBJ1-5, with TRBD1 matching 9 bases. CDR3 length: 14 amino acids. Germline V gene lookup returns CDR1 LNHDA and CDR2 SQIVND (reference sequence). Trimming cost V 10 bases and J 5 bases; bases outside gene matches: 9.

The chain recombines TRBV5-1 with TRBJ1-1; D may be TRBD1 (6 bases). This CDR3 has 15 residues. With 4 bases removed from V and 3 bases from J, the gap between germline ends came to 16 bases. CDR1 and CDR2 from the germline V gene are SGHRS and YFSETQ. CDR3 bases: TGCGCCAGCAGCCCGGGACATCTAATCTACACTGAAGCTTTCTTT. This codes for CASSPGHLIYTEAFF. Variable domain in full (rest from reference TRBV5-1 and TRBJ1-1): KAGVTQTPRYLIKTRGQQVTLSCSPISGHRSVSWYQQTPGQGLQFLFEYFSETQRNKGNFPGRFSGRQFSNSRSEMNVSTLELGDSALYLCASSPGHLIYTEAFFGQGTRLTVV.

The chain uses TRBV5-1 and TRBJ2-7; D is unclear. Germline V gives CDR1 SGHRS, CDR2 YFSETQ. The CDR3 length is 11 residues. V was clipped by 4 bases and J by 0 bases, with 2 bases between them. DNA for the CDR3: TGCGCCAGCAGCCGCTCCTACGAGCAGTACTTC. It yields the protein CASSRSYEQYF.

This rearrangement joins TRBV9 to TRBJ2-7; D is possibly TRBD1 (5 bases). Germline CDR1 reads SGDLS; CDR2 reads YYNGEE. The CDR3 is 13 amino acids. V shed 3 bases and J shed 6 bases, with 13 bases lying between them. CDR3 sequence: CASSDLGRGEQYF. The CDR3 DNA sequence: TGTGCCAGCAGCGACTTGGGGCGCGGCGAGCAGTACTTC.

This clone appeared a few times. The sample carries other DNA sequences with the same CDR3. The rearrangement uses TRBV7-2 and TRBJ1-2; TRBD1 matches at 7 bases. CDR3 size: 15 residues. J gave up 2 bases and V 0 bases, and 3 bases lay outside the gene matches. Germline CDR1 SGHTA, CDR2 FQGNSA. This CDR3 is CASSLAPTGNYGYTF. CDR3 in DNA: TGTGCCAGCAGCTTAGCACCGACAGGGAACTATGGCTACACCTTC. The full variable domain, completed using reference TRBV7-2 and TRBJ1-2, is GAGVSQSPSNKVTEKGKDVELRCDPISGHTALYWYRQSLGQGLEFLIYFQGNSAPDKSGLPSDRFSAERTGGSVSTLTIQRTQQEDSAVYLCASSLAPTGNYGYTFGSGTRLTVV.

The J gene is TRBJ2-7, the V gene TRBV5-1; 7 bases are a match to TRBD1. J lost 3 bases, V lost 4 bases, and 4 bases had no gene match. The CDR3 is 13 residues long. Germline CDR1 SGHRS, CDR2 YFSETQ. Here the CDR3 reads CASSRDSYYEQYF. The CDR3 DNA is TGCGCCAGCAGCAGGGACAGCTACTACGAGCAGTACTTC.